A selection of T cell receptor beta chains follows, all from one sample in a study of cytomegalovirus exposure and HLA in healthy donors. TCRdb's copy holds only in-frame clones and misses some; the assay was immunoSEQ multiplex PCR. The sample contains roughly 110,000 clones, around 75% of which appear only once. Material: PBMCs. These receptors were obtained from a male donor in good health and CMV-seropositive. Both conserved end residues are part of each CDR3. The D gene is left open where the match is weak. Size tells how often a clone was seen (once, few, many) or the class of an expanded clone, and some rows leave it out.

v_gene	len	j_gene	d_gene	abundance	CDR3aa	CDR3nt
TRBV30	13	TRBJ2-7	NA	NA	CAWSIGARYEQYF	TGTGCCTGGAGCATAGGGGCTAGATACGAGCAGTACTTC
TRBV6-5	15	TRBJ2-6	NA	NA	CASSPLRSGANVLTF	TGTGCCAGCAGTCCCCTCCGCTCTGGGGCCAACGTCCTGACTTTC
TRBV7-2	12	TRBJ2-5	TRBD1	few	CASSLVQGAQYF	TGTGCCAGCAGCTTAGTACAGGGGGCCCAGTACTTC
TRBV6-1	14	TRBJ1-2	TRBD1	NA	CATNSDRTAYGYTF	TGTGCCACCAATTCGGACAGGACCGCCTATGGCTACACCTTC
TRBV6-5	15	TRBJ2-3	NA	NA	CASRDRRGGTDTQYF	TGTGCCAGCAGGGATCGTAGGGGTGGTACAGATACGCAGTATTTT
TRBV6-4	13	TRBJ1-2	NA	NA	CASSDAHGYGYTF	TGTGCCAGCAGTGACGCGCACGGGTATGGCTACACCTTC
TRBV15	16	TRBJ2-7	TRBD1	NA	CATSPWGGQGAYEQYF	TGTGCCACCAGTCCCTGGGGGGGACAGGGGGCCTACGAGCAGTACTTC
TRBV25-1	16	TRBJ2-2	NA	NA	CASSVPQAGGTGELFF	TGTGCCAGCAGTGTCCCCCAAGCAGGTGGCACCGGGGAGCTGTTTTTT
TRBV5-4	14	TRBJ1-1	NA	NA	CASSLGGVITEAFF	TGTGCCAGCAGCTTGGGGGGGGTTATCACTGAAGCTTTCTTT
TRBV7-9	15	TRBJ2-7	TRBD2	NA	CASSSGGAGPYEQYF	TGTGCCAGCAGCAGCGGGGGGGCCGGTCCCTACGAGCAGTACTTC
TRBV28	14	TRBJ1-4	NA	NA	CASSIGGPRNKLFF	TGTGCCAGCAGTATCGGGGGGCCCCGGAACAAACTGTTTTTT
TRBV4-1	14	TRBJ1-5	TRBD1	NA	CASSYPGGSQPQHF	TGCGCCAGCAGCTACCCAGGGGGCAGTCAGCCCCAGCATTTT
TRBV7-2	16	TRBJ1-1	NA	NA	CASSIGTGRWNTEAFF	TGTGCCAGCAGCATCGGGACGGGGAGGTGGAACACTGAAGCTTTCTTT
TRBV28	14	TRBJ2-7	TRBD2	few	CASSLLGTSYEQYF	TGTGCCAGCAGTTTATTAGGGACTAGCTACGAGCAGTACTTC
TRBV12-5	15	TRBJ2-2	NA	NA	CASGLALGGTGELFF	TGTGCTAGTGGTTTGGCCCTAGGGGGCACCGGGGAGCTGTTTTTT
TRBV7-9	16	TRBJ2-5	TRBD2	NA	CASSLDAGGPRETQYF	TGTGCCAGCAGCTTAGATGCGGGGGGACCCAGGGAGACCCAGTACTTC
TRBV28	16	TRBJ1-4	TRBD1	NA	CASSSAGGARGEKLFF	TGTGCCAGCAGCTCGGCGGGGGGGGCCAGGGGGGAAAAACTGTTTTTT
TRBV18	16	TRBJ1-5	TRBD1	NA	CASSPRTGEGNQPQHF	TGTGCCAGCTCACCAAGGACAGGGGAAGGCAATCAGCCCCAGCATTTT
TRBV13	14	TRBJ1-5	TRBD1	NA	CASSLGTANQPQHF	TGTGCCAGCAGCCTTGGGACAGCTAATCAGCCCCAGCATTTT
TRBV4-2	14	TRBJ1-1	TRBD1	NA	CASSDPTGPTEAFF	TGTGCCAGCAGCGATCCGACAGGGCCCACTGAAGCTTTCTTT
TRBV27	18	TRBJ2-7	TRBD1	NA	CASTPYKTGTGVKDEQYF	TGTGCCAGCACTCCGTATAAGACCGGGACAGGGGTTAAGGACGAGCAGTACTTC
TRBV27	15	TRBJ2-5	TRBD1	NA	CASSRSLGQQETQYF	TGTGCCAGCAGTCGCTCCTTGGGACAGCAAGAGACCCAGTACTTC